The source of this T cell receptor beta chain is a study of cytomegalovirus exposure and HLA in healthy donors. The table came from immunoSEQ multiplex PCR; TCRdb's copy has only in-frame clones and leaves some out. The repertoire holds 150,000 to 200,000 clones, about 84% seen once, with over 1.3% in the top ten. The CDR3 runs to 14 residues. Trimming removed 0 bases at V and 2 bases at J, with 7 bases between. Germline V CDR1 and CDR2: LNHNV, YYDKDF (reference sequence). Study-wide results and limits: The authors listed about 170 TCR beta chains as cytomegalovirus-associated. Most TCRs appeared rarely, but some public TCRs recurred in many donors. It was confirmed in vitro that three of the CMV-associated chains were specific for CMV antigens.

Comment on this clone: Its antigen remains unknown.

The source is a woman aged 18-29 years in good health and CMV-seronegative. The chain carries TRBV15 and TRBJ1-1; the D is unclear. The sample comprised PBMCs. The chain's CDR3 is CATSRDRVNTEAFF. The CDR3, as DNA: TGTGCCACCAGCAGAGATCGGGTAAACACTGAAGCTTTCTTT.